This T cell receptor beta chain was sequenced during a study of T-cell reconstitution after alpha-beta-depleted transplantation in children. This clonotype occurred a few times. Library preparation (for TCRbeta) was performed with unique molecular identifiers. TCRdb processed the PCR reads anew with MiXCR; each CDR3 protein has one entry. The data contain 450,000 to 550,000 distinct CDR3 sequences, approximately 10% of them singletons. Trimming took 6 bases from V and 6 from J; bases not matched to a gene: 10. The germline gives CDR1 SGHVS, CDR2 FQNEAQ. The CDR3 runs 15 residues. V gene TRBV7-8 combines with J gene TRBJ1-1; 10 bases are shared with TRBD1. The material was PBMCs, mostly from graft donor cells, obtained 180 days after TCRalphabeta/CD19-depleted stem cell transplant. The source is a female patient aged 2-15 years who had a stem cell transplant for aplastic anemia, so the T cells may come from the graft donor. CDR3 residues: CASSQSGTGVPEAFF. CDR3 nucleotide sequence: TGTGCCAGCAGTCAATCCGGGACAGGGGTTCCTGAAGCTTTCTTT. The variable domain in full, with the rest retrieved from reference TRBV7-8 and TRBJ1-1, is GAGVSQSPRYKVAKRGQDVALRCDPISGHVSLFWYQQALGQGPEFLTYFQNEAQLDKSGLPSDRFFAERPEGSVSTLKIQRTQQEDSAVYLCASSQSGTGVPEAFFGQGTRLTVV.